The 18 T cell receptor beta chains listed next were all sequenced from one sample in a study of T cells in Graves' hyperthyroidism and ophthalmopathy. Template material for amplifying TCR beta CDR3 regions consisted of RNA transcripts. The primer set for the first-round RT-PCR of the TCR CDR3 was HTBI. Each CDR3 protein is one row after TCRdb ran MiXCR on the multiplex PCR reads. Of hundreds of thousands of distinct CDR3 sequences in the sample, approximately 15% were seen once. Sequencing was carried out using blood. Source of these receptors: a man between 18 and 29 years old with Graves' ophthalmopathy.

This clonotype was counted only a few times. This chain's CDR3 is CASSQDRAGSQPPLHF. The CDR3 DNA is TGTGCCAGCAGCCAAGATCGTGCAGGGAGTCAACCACCCCTCCACTTT. V usage is TRBV4-2 and J usage is TRBJ1-6; tentative D call: TRBD1 (5 bases). The CDR3 runs 16 residues. Germline loops: CDR1 LGHNA, CDR2 YNFKEQ. The V end was cut by 0 bases, the J end by 11 bases, with 17 bases between.

This clonotype was found many times. This CDR3 is CASSLTGGWTEAFF. CDR3 DNA sequence: TGTGCCAGCAGCCTGACAGGGGGCTGGACTGAAGCTTTCTTT. The chain combines TRBV27 with TRBJ1-1, with 10 nucleotides matching TRBD1. The CDR3 spans 14 residues. V shed 6 bases, J shed 5 bases, and the junction held 6 bases outside the gene matches. Germline V lookup: CDR1 MNHEY, CDR2 SMNVEV (reference sequence).

This clonotype was picked up many times. This CDR3 is CASSPVRESYNEQFF. For the CDR3, the DNA is TGTGCCAGCTCACCAGTGCGGGAGTCCTACAATGAGCAGTTCTTC. The rearrangement links TRBV18 to TRBJ2-1; 7 nucleotides match TRBD2. V was pared by 2 bases and J by 1 base, with 2 bases of the junction left unmatched. This CDR3 spans 15 amino acids. The germline gives CDR1 KGHSH, CDR2 LQKENI.

This rearrangement joins TRBV9 to TRBJ2-5, with D maybe TRBD1 (5 bases). From germline, CDR1 is SGDLS and CDR2 YYNGEE. Deletions cut 8 bases from V and 1 base from J, with 12 bases between. This CDR3 contains 13 residues. This CDR3 is CASGKQAQETQYF. CDR3 bases: TGTGCCAGTGGTAAACAGGCCCAAGAGACCCAGTACTTC.

Of note for this clonotype: Because the CDR3 is missing its conserved closing phenylalanine or tryptophan, this is likely a read error. The rearrangement links TRBV7-8 to TRBJ1-1, with D unresolved. Germline V gives CDR1 SGHVS, CDR2 FQNEAQ. The CDR3 sequence is 15 residues long. V lost 2 bases to trimming and J lost 11 bases, with 21 bases between them. Here the CDR3 DNA reads TGTGCCAGCAGCTTATCGCTTCAGACTTTAGGCGAGGCTTTCCTT. It yields the protein CASSLSLQTLGEAFL.

Concerning this clonotype: It may be a read error: a sequence one base away is much more abundant. DNA for the CDR3: TGTGCCAGCAGTGCGGCAGGAAGCTACGAGCAGTACTTC. Translation: CASSAAGSYEQYF. This rearrangement joins TRBV6-1 to TRBJ2-7; D gene uncertain. V lost 4 bases and J 3 bases, leaving 10 bases between the germline ends. CDR1 and CDR2 from the germline V gene are MNHNS and SASEGT. The CDR3 extends over 13 amino acids.

J is TRBJ2-1 and V is TRBV19; 8 bases line up with TRBD2. Per germline, CDR1 LNHDA and CDR2 SQIVND (reference sequence). V lost 10 bases, J lost 4 bases, and 9 bases stayed unmatched. This CDR3 is 14 amino acids long. In DNA, the CDR3 is TGTGCCACTTCTGCGGGGGGAAATTACAATGAGCAGTTCTTC. Its protein product is CATSAGGNYNEQFF.

This clonotype has ten or more counts. The chain is built from TRBV7-9 and TRBJ1-5; D is unclear. V was pared by 2 bases and J by 2 bases, with 7 bases between. The CDR3 spans 14 residues. The V gene's germline CDR1 is SEHNR and CDR2 FQNEAQ (reference sequence). The CDR3 bases are TGTGCCAGCAGCTTACTCGGGGGCAATCAGCCCCAGCATTTT. Residues: CASSLLGGNQPQHF.

This chain links TRBV7-2 with TRBJ2-2, with D tentatively TRBD1 (5 bases). Germline V gene data show CDR1 as SGHTA and CDR2 as FQGNSA. The germline V and J ends were trimmed by 8 bases and 8 bases, with 15 bases remaining between them. The CDR3 contains 13 residues. CDR3 loop: CASRSGKGGELFF. Written as DNA, the CDR3 is TGTGCCAGCCGGTCAGGGAAGGGAGGGGAGCTGTTTTTT. Based on the CDR3 plus reference TRBV7-2 and TRBJ2-2, the full variable domain is GAGVSQSPSNKVTEKGKDVELRCDPISGHTALYWYRQSLGQGLEFLIYFQGNSAPDKSGLPSDRFSAERTGGSVSTLTIQRTQQEDSAVYLCASRSGKGGELFFGEGSRLTVL.

V usage is TRBV20-1 and J usage is TRBJ1-5, with 8 bases lining up with TRBD1. Per the germline V gene, CDR1 is DFQATT and CDR2 is SNEGSKA (reference sequence). The ends lost 0 bases at V and 6 bases at J; junction bases unmatched: 22. The CDR3 runs 20 residues. The DNA for the CDR3 is TGCAGTGCTAGAGATCCAACTGGAAGAGAGGCCGGGACAGGTGGTCAGCCCCAGCATTTT. Encoded protein: CSARDPTGREAGTGGQPQHF.

This clonotype was counted at least ten times. V is TRBV20-1 and J is TRBJ2-5, with 11 bases identical to TRBD1. Unmatched junction bases numbered 9, after V lost 6 bases and J lost 0 bases. In germline, CDR1 is DFQATT, CDR2 SNEGSKA (reference sequence). This CDR3 region has 16 residues. In DNA form, the CDR3 reads TGCAGTGCCATAAACCGGGACAGGGGGTACCAAGAGACCCAGTACTTC. Its protein is CSAINRDRGYQETQYF.

This clonotype was counted at least ten times. The V call is TRBV12-3 or TRBV12-4, the J call TRBJ1-2; D call uncertain. Between the trimmed V and J ends, which lost 6 bases and 0 bases, there was a span of 14 bases. This CDR3 region has 15 residues. For the CDR3, the DNA is TGTGCCAGCAGCCCCGGGGTACACCCTAACTATGGCTACACCTTC. Translated, it gives CASSPGVHPNYGYTF.

Details on this clonotype: A much larger clone lies one base from this, so it may be a read error. V is TRBV6-5 and J is TRBJ1-2, with TRBD1 matching over 9 bases. Germline V gene data show CDR1 as MNHEY and CDR2 as SVGAGI. J lost 8 bases, V lost 4 bases, and 14 bases had no gene match. The CDR3 runs 16 residues. CDR3 region: CASSSGTGTGSFGYTF. The CDR3 DNA follows: TGTGCCAGCAGTTCTGGGACCGGGACAGGGAGTTTCGGCTACACCTTC.

V is TRBV2 and J is TRBJ1-2; D gene uncertain. CDR3 length: 11 amino acids. Germline lookup yields CDR1 SNHLY and CDR2 FYNNEI. Between the trimmed V and J ends, which lost 4 bases and 10 bases, there was a span of 10 bases. CDR3 protein: CASSVHHPYTF. CDR3 bases: TGTGCCAGCAGTGTTCACCACCCCTACACCTTC.

The genes are TRBV19 and TRBJ2-5, with unresolved D. The CDR3 is 13 residues long. CDR1 and CDR2 (germline): LNHDA, SQIVND (reference sequence). V lost 4 bases to trimming and J lost 2 bases, with 8 bases between them. The CDR3 bases are TGTGCCAGTAGTACCCGGACGCAAGAGACCCAGTACTTC. It translates to CASSTRTQETQYF.

Ten or more counts support this clonotype. The chain employs TRBV12-5 and TRBJ1-1, with D maybe TRBD1 (6 bases). Per the germline V gene, CDR1 is LGHNT and CDR2 is FRNRAP. Between the trimmed V and J ends, which lost 0 bases and 3 bases, there was a span of 14 bases. The CDR3 sequence is 16 residues long. CDR3 loop: CASGLVRRGGYTEAFF. The CDR3 bases are TGTGCTAGTGGTTTGGTACGGAGAGGGGGATACACTGAAGCTTTCTTT.

This clonotype was seen many times. The chain recombines TRBV30 with TRBJ2-1; 7 bases line up with TRBD2. Germline CDR1 is GTSNPN and CDR2 is SVGIG (reference sequence). This CDR3 comprises 15 residues. V trimming: 0 bases; J trimming: 4 bases; junction bases outside the gene matches: 6. The CDR3 region has the DNA TGTGCCTGGAGTGTAGCGGGAAGGGGTTACAATGAGCAGTTCTTC. Translating it yields CAWSVAGRGYNEQFF.

The sample holds many counts of this clonotype. The chain uses TRBV18 and TRBJ2-3; a possible D gene is TRBD2 (6 bases). Germline values: CDR1 KGHSH, CDR2 LQKENI. V gave up 2 bases and J gave up 3 bases, with 12 bases separating them. This CDR3 comprises 15 residues. The CDR3 DNA sequence: TGTGCCAGCTCACCAGGGAGGATACTTACAGATACGCAGTATTTT. Amino acids: CASSPGRILTDTQYF.